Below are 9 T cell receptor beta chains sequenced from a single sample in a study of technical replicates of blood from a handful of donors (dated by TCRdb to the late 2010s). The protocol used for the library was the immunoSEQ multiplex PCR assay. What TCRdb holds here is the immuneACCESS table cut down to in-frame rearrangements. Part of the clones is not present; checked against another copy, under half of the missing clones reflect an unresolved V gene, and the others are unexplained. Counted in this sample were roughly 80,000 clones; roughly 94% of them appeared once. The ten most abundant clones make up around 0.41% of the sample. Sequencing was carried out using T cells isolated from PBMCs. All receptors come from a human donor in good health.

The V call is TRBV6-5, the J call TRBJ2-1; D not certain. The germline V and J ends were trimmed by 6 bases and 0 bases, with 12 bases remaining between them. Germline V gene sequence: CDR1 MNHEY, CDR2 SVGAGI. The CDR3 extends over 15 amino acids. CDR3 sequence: CASSVTLPSYNEQFF. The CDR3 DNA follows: TGTGCCAGCAGCGTCACTCTACCCTCCTACAATGAGCAGTTCTTC.

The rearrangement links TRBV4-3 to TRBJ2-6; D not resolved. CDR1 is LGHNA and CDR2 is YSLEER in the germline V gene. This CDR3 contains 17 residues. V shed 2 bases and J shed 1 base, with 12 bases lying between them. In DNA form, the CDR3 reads TGCGCCAGCAGCCAACGGGTGGTGAATTCTGGGGCCAACGTCCTGACTTTC. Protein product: CASSQRVVNSGANVLTF.

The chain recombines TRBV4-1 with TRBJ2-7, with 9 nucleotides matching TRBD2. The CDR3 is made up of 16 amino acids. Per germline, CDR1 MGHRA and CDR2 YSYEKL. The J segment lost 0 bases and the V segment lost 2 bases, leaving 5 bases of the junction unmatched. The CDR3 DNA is TGCGCCAGCAGCCAAAGACTAGCGGAATACTCCTACGAGCAGTACTTC. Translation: CASSQRLAEYSYEQYF.

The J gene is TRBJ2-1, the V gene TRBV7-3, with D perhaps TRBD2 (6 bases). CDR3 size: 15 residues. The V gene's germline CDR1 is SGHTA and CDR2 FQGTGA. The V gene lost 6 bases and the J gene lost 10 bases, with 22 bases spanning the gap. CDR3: CASSSQGAGHREQFF. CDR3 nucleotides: TGTGCCAGCAGTTCCCAGGGAGCGGGCCACAGGGAGCAGTTCTTC.

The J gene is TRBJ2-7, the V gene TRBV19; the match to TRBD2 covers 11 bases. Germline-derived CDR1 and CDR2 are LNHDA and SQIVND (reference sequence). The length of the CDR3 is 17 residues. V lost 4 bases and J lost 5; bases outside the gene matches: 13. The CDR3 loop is CASSTGPGTSGRDEQYF. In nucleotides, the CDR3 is TGTGCCAGTAGTACCGGCCCCGGGACTAGCGGACGGGACGAGCAGTACTTC.

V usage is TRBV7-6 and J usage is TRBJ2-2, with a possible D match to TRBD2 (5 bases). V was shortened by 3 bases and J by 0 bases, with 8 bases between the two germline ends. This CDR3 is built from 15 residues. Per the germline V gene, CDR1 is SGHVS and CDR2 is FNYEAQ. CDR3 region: CASSFSASNTGELFF. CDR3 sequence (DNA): TGTGCCAGCAGCTTTAGCGCCTCGAACACCGGGGAGCTGTTTTTT.

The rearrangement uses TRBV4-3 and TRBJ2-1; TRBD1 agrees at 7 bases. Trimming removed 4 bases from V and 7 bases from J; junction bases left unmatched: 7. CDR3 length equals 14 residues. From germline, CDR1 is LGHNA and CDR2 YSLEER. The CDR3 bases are TGCGCCAGCAGCCGGAAGGGGGCGAGAAATGAGCAGTTCTTC. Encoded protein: CASSRKGARNEQFF.

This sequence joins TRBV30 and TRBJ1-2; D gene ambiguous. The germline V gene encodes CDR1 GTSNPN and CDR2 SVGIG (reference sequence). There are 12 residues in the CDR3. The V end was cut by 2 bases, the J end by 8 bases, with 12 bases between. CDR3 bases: TGTGCCTGGAGTACCAAGACTTTCGGCTACACCTTC. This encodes CAWSTKTFGYTF.

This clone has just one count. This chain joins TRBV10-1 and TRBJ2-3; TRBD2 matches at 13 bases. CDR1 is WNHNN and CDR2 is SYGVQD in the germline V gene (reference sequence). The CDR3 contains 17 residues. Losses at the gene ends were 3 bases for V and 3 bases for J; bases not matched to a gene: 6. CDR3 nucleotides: TGCGCCAGCAGTGACCCCGGGACTAGCGGGAATACAGATACGCAGTATTTT. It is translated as CASSDPGTSGNTDTQYF.